This TCR beta chain came from a study of blood T cell repertoires in COVID-19. In the study overall: Samples taken during acute and convalescent COVID-19 were collected in the United States, Italy and Spain. PBMCs, B-cell-depleted T cells, or T cells were the source of the cDNA or gDNA that made up the material.

Deletions cut 7 bases from V and 3 bases from J, with 13 bases between. Germline lookup yields CDR1 SNHLY and CDR2 FYNNEI. There are 14 residues in the CDR3. Under the authors' procedure: Amplified reference gene primers provided the basis for estimating nucleated cell counts. Clones were sequenced by immunoSEQ multiplex PCR, and TCRdb holds only the in-frame ones, with some missing. V, J and clone size are those of that table, while D and trimming were read from the DNA. The sample lists more than 100,000 clones; 71% were seen once. The V call is TRBV2, the J call TRBJ1-5, with TRBD1 as a possible D gene (5 bases). The material sequenced was peripheral blood. The clonotype originates from a human donor with acute or convalescent COVID-19. The donor label of this sample is uncertain. In DNA form, the CDR3 reads TGTGCCAGCACCGGAGGGACTTACAATCAGCCCCAGCATTTT. Translating it yields CASTGGTYNQPQHF.